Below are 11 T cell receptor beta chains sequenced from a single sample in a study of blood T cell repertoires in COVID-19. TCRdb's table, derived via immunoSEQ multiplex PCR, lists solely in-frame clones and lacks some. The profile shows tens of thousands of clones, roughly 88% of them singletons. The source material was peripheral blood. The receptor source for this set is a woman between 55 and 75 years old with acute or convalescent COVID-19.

The CDR3 is CASSLAGGLGQFF. CDR3 coding DNA: TGTGCCAGCAGCTTAGCGGGGGGGTTGGGGCAGTTCTTC. V usage is TRBV7-2 and J usage is TRBJ2-1; 7 nucleotides match TRBD2. The CDR3 length is 13 residues. The germline CDR1 and CDR2 sequences are SGHTA and FQGNSA. The J segment lost 12 bases and the V segment lost 0 bases, leaving 5 bases of the junction unmatched.

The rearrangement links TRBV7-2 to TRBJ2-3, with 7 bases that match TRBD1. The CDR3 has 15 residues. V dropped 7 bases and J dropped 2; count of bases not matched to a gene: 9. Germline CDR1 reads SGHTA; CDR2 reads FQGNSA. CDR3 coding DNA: TGTGCCAGCACTCGAGACAGGGTATTCACAGATACGCAGTATTTT. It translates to CASTRDRVFTDTQYF.

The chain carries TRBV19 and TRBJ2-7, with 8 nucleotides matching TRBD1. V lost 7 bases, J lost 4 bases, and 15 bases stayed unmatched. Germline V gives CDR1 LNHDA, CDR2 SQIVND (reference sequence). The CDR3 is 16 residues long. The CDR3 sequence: CASIPLGGQALYEQYV. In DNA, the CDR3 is TGTGCCAGTATCCCCCTGGGGGGACAGGCCTTATACGAGCAGTACGTC.

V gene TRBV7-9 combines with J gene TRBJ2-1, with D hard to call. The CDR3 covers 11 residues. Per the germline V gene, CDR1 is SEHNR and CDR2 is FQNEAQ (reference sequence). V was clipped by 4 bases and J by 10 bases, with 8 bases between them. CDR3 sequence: CASSSAWEQFF. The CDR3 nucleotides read TGTGCCAGCAGCTCCGCGTGGGAGCAGTTCTTC.

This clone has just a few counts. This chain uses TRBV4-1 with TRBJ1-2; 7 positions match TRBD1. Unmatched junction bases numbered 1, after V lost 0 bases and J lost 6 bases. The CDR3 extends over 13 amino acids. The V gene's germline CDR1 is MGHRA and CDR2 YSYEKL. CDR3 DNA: TGCGCCAGCAGCCAAGAACAGGGGAATGGCTACACCTTC. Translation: CASSQEQGNGYTF.

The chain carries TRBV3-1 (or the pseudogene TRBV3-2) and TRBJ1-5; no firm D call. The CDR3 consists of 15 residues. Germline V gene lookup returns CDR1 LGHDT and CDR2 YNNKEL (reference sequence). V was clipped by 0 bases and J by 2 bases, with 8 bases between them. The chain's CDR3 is CASSQDSLGNQPQHF. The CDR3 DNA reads TGTGCCAGCAGCCAAGATAGTTTGGGCAATCAGCCCCAGCATTTT.

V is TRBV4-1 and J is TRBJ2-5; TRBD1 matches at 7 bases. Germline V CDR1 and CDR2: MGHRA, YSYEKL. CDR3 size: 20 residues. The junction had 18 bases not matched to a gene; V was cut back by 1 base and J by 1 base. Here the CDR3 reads CASSQGNPTGNLGAQETQYF. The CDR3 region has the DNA TGCGCCAGCAGCCAAGGCAATCCGACAGGGAATTTGGGGGCCCAAGAGACCCAGTACTTC.

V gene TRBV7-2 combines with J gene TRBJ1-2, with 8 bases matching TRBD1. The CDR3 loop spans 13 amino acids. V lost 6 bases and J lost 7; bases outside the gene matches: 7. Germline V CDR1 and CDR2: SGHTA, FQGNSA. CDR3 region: CASRLTGAGGYTF. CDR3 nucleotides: TGTGCCAGCAGACTGACAGGGGCTGGTGGCTACACCTTC.

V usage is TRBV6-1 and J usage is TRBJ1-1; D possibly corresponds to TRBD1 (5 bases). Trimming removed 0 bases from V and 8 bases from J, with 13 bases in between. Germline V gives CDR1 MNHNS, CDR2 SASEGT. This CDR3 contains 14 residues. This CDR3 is CASSEAGRGREAFF. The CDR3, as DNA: TGTGCCAGCAGTGAAGCGGGTCGGGGGAGGGAAGCTTTCTTT.

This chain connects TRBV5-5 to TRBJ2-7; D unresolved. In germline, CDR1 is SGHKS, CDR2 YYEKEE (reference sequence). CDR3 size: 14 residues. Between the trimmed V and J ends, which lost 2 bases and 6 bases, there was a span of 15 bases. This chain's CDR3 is CASSFALTSGEQYV. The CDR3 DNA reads TGTGCCAGCAGCTTTGCCCTTACTTCCGGCGAGCAGTACGTC.

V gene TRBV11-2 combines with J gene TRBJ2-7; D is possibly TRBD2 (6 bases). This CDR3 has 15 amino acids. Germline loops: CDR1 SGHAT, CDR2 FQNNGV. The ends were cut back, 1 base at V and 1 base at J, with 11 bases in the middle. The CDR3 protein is CASSLGLGGSYEQYV. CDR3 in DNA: TGTGCCAGCAGCTTAGGGCTCGGGGGATCCTACGAGCAGTACGTC.